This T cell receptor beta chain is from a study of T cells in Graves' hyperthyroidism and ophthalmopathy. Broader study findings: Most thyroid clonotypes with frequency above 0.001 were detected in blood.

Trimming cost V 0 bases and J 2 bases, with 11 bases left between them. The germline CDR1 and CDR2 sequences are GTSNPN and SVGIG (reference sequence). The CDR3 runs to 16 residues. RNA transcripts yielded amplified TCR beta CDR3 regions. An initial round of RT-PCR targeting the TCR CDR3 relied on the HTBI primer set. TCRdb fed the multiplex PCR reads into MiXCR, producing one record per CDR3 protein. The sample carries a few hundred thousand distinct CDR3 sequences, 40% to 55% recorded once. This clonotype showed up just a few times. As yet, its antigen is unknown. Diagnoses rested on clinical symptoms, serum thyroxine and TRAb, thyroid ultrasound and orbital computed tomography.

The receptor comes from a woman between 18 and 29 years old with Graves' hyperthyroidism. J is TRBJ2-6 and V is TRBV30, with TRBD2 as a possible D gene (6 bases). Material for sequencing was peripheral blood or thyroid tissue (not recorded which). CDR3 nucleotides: TGTGCCTGGAGTGTAATCACGGGAGCTGGGGCCAACGTCCTGACTTTC. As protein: CAWSVITGAGANVLTF.